This is a list of T cell receptor beta chains from one sample in a study of shared clonotypes between healthy human individuals. Repertoires were generated with immunoSEQ multiplex PCR, while TCRdb's copy carries only in-frame clones and drops some. The sample yields roughly 2,000,000 clones, around 93% seen once. Sequencing was carried out using naive CD8+ T cells from PBMCs. The origin of the receptors is a man aged 18 to 30 in good health. Some clones in this sample may be carry-over from other donors' samples. Each CDR3 is given with its conserved first and last residue. Fields, in order: V gene, CDR3 protein.

v_call: TRBV10-3; cdr3_aa: CAISISAGTSTDTQYF
v_call: TRBV2; cdr3_aa: CASSHSAGHSYEQYF
v_call: TRBV4-1; cdr3_aa: CASSQFSVNTEAFF
v_call: TRBV9; cdr3_aa: CASSVGQGTTYEQYF
v_call: TRBV6-5; cdr3_aa: CASSYGVEQYF
v_call: TRBV9; cdr3_aa: CASSVTGGADQPQHF
v_call: TRBV12-5; cdr3_aa: CASGLWSGSDPDTQYF
v_call: TRBV19; cdr3_aa: CASSSGTGPLSPFF
v_call: TRBV11-2; cdr3_aa: CASSPLEGMNTEAFF
v_call: TRBV9; cdr3_aa: CASSGQGLRETQYF
v_call: TRBV7-9; cdr3_aa: CASSLEGLNTDTQYF
v_call: TRBV11-2; cdr3_aa: CASSLGAGLPYEQYF
v_call: TRBV2; cdr3_aa: CASSQVTGELFF
v_call: TRBV7-8; cdr3_aa: CASSLALGYSNQPQHF
v_call: TRBV4-3; cdr3_aa: CASSQDAGALPAFF
v_call: TRBV7-9; cdr3_aa: CASSSRPSGELFF
v_call: TRBV29-1; cdr3_aa: CSVAPDRKIAEAFF
v_call: TRBV11-2; cdr3_aa: CASSSGGESSYEQYF
v_call: TRBV28; cdr3_aa: CASSLRLSTDTQYF
v_call: TRBV27; cdr3_aa: CASSGKLAGGNEQYF
v_call: TRBV5-1; cdr3_aa: CASSLFRESGELFF
v_call: TRBV9; cdr3_aa: CASSVASSGLYEQYF
v_call: TRBV15; cdr3_aa: CATSRARGQEQAFF
v_call: TRBV28; cdr3_aa: CASSPPPRRYNEQFF
v_call: TRBV9; cdr3_aa: CASSVYEAGYEQYF
v_call: TRBV7-8; cdr3_aa: CASSQADRINEKLFF
v_call: TRBV5-1; cdr3_aa: CASSFPGLAGQETQYF
v_call: TRBV11-2; cdr3_aa: CASSSNFRYEQFF
v_call: TRBV10-3; cdr3_aa: CATSGAPGNTIYF
v_call: TRBV19; cdr3_aa: CASSATVRAVENTEAFF
v_call: TRBV27; cdr3_aa: CASSPQTPGTSSSYGDYNEQFF
v_call: TRBV6-5; cdr3_aa: CATGTSGHADTQYF
v_call: TRBV19; cdr3_aa: CASSIWGYAGYTF
v_call: TRBV5-4; cdr3_aa: CASSFWVSGATYEQYF
v_call: TRBV27; cdr3_aa: CASSLGTSPVVTGELFF
v_call: TRBV4-3; cdr3_aa: CASSPAGVGDTQYF